This T cell receptor beta chain emerged from a study of CD4 T cell repertoires in COVID-19 (dated by TCRdb to the early 2020s). With regard to the full study: For cross-reactivity analysis, CFSE-low cells were expanded with IL-2 for approximately eleven days, then relabeled and restimulated with spike proteins from other coronaviruses. Naturally processed CD4+ T cell responses to SARS-CoV-2 spike and nucleoprotein were characterized in COVID-19-recovered individuals, and clonal composition was assessed by TCR Vbeta sequencing. TCR Vbeta repertoire analysis of SARS-CoV-2-reactive T cells was conducted at the subset level in a few recovered individuals. General study outcomes and caveats: Several of the most expanded SARS-CoV-2-reactive clonotypes were found to be shared between two or all three memory subsets, suggesting intraclonal diversification. Between roughly 7 and 28% of SARS-CoV-2 clonotypes were also detected in secondary cultures stimulated with SARS-CoV and/or HKU1 spike, a finding consistent with cross-reactivity.

About this clone itself: The antigen it recognizes is unknown. No base qualities exist here, and no much larger clone lies one base off it.

The CDR3 runs 15 amino acids, cysteine and phenylalanine included. The read is trimmed to its CDR3 DNA, 45 bases read in frame from base 1. The germline V gene gives CDR1 as KGHDR and CDR2 as SFDVKD. V and J are truncated by 1 base and 2 bases respectively, leaving an intervening sequence of 9 bases. Receptor amplification or capture employed the immunoSEQ multiplex PCR assay. The study's processing was this. To quantify how much the repertoires of different subsets overlapped, the Chao-Jaccard similarity index was used along with counts of shared clonotypes. TCRdb took this table from immuneACCESS and kept in-frame rearrangements with V and J called. Such tables lack part of the clones; where checked against another copy, unresolved V genes explain under half of the gap, and the rest is unexplained. That table is the source of V, J and clone size, and D and trimming were worked out from the DNA. Present in this sample are some 71,000 clones, 83% of which were seen just once. The ten largest make up around 0.58% of the sample.

This specimen's time point label, interpreted: sample from a COVID-19-recovered individual after infection. Patients who had recovered from mild-to-severe COVID-19 served as donors. Memory T cell samples that were not cultured went straight to sequencing right after ex vivo isolation. From peripheral blood mononuclear cells, the researchers isolated CD4+ total memory, central memory, effector memory and circulating T follicular helper cells. The chain joins TRBV24-1 to TRBJ2-3, with an unclear D gene assignment. The input for sequencing was CD4+ T cells from peripheral blood, taken after recovery from COVID-19. The receptor's source is a human donor who had COVID-19. This receptor carries the CDR3 CATSDFRLATDTQYF. The bases read TGTGCCACCAGTGATTTCCGCCTCGCCACAGATACGCAGTATTTT.